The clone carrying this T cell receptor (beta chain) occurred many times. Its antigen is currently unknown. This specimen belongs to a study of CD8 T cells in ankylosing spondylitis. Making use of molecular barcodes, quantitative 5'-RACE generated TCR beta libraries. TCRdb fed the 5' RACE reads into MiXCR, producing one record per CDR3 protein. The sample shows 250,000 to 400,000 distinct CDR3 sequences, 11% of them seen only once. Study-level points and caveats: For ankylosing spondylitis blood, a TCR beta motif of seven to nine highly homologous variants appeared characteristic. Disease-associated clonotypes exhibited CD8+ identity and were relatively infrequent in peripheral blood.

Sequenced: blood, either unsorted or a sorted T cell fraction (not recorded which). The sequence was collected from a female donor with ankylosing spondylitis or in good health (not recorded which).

The CDR3 loop reads CASSYTSGQNTGELFF. In nucleotides, the CDR3 is TGCGCCAGCAGTTACACTAGCGGGCAGAACACCGGGGAGCTGTTTTTT. The genes are TRBV5-1 and TRBJ2-2, with 9 nucleotides matching TRBD2. V lost 5 bases to trimming and J lost 1 base; unmatched junction nucleotides: 6. The CDR3 loop spans 16 amino acids. Germline CDR1 SGHRS, CDR2 YFSETQ.